These 22 T cell receptor beta chains originate from one sample sequenced in a study of cytomegalovirus exposure and HLA in healthy donors. The PCR employed 60 Vbeta primers together with 13 Jbeta primers. Some clones are missing from TCRdb's copy, which holds only in-frame ones; the method was immunoSEQ multiplex PCR. Among 110,000 to 150,000 clones listed, around 75% were seen once. Sequencing input: PBMCs. Receptors originate from a female donor in good health and CMV-seronegative.

The chain links TRBV2 to TRBJ2-3, with TRBD1 matching 8 bases. Germline CDR1 is SNHLY and CDR2 is FYNNEI. V trimming: 2 bases; J trimming: 4 bases; junction bases outside the gene matches: 5. The CDR3 length is 15 residues. The CDR3 region has the DNA TGTGCCAGCAGTGAAAGACAGGGGTTGTCAGATACGCAGTATTTT. Its translation is CASSERQGLSDTQYF.

J is TRBJ1-6 and V is TRBV7-2; D is perhaps TRBD1 (5 bases). This CDR3 contains 14 residues. Germline V CDR1 and CDR2: SGHTA, FQGNSA. V was trimmed by 2 bases and J by 4 bases, leaving 6 bases between them. CDR3 DNA sequence: TGTGCCAGCAGCTTAAGACAGTATAATTCACCCCTCCACTTT. The encoded protein is CASSLRQYNSPLHF.

This chain joins TRBV19 and TRBJ2-7; weak D call: TRBD1 (6 bases). V gave up 5 bases and J gave up 0 bases, with 11 bases separating them. The CDR3 covers 14 residues. The germline V gene encodes CDR1 LNHDA and CDR2 SQIVND (reference sequence). DNA for the CDR3: TGTGCCAGTAGTGCCCGGGACATCTCCTACGAGCAGTACTTC. It codes for CASSARDISYEQYF.

The CDR3, as DNA: TGTGCCAGTAGCTCCGGGACAGGGGGTTCTCAGCCCCAGCATTTT. This gives the protein CASSSGTGGSQPQHF. This chain uses TRBV19 with TRBJ1-5; 11 bases fit TRBD1. The V and J ends lost 6 bases and 6 bases, in that order; junction bases with no gene match: 7. Germline V gene data show CDR1 as LNHDA and CDR2 as SQIVND (reference sequence). This CDR3 comprises 15 residues. Full variable domain (missing parts from reference TRBV19 and TRBJ1-5): DGGITQSPKYLFRKEGQNVTLSCEQNLNHDAMYWYRQDPGQGLRLIYYSQIVNDFQKGDIAEGYSVSREKKESFPLTVTSAQKNPTAFYLCASSSGTGGSQPQHFGDGTRLSIL.

V usage is TRBV5-4 and J usage is TRBJ2-1, with 7 bases matching TRBD1. V dropped 2 bases and J dropped 7; count of bases not matched to a gene: 9. The CDR3 contains 15 residues. Germline V CDR1 and CDR2: SGHNT, YYREEE (reference sequence). The CDR3 region has the DNA TGTGCCAGCAGCTTAAAACAGGGGTTAGTGAATGAGCAGTTCTTC. This codes for CASSLKQGLVNEQFF.

The CDR3 region has the DNA TGTGCCAGCAGGACTAGCCCCGGGGAGCTGTTTTTT. Protein product: CASRTSPGELFF. This rearrangement joins TRBV9 to TRBJ2-2; 7 positions match TRBD2. This CDR3 region has 12 residues. CDR1 is SGDLS, CDR2 YYNGEE, per germline. The V segment lost 5 bases and the J segment 6 bases; nucleotides outside the gene matches: 1.

V and J are TRBV30 and TRBJ2-5, with TRBD2 matching over 8 bases. Germline trimming cut 8 bases from V and 4 bases from J; bases unmatched to any gene: 15. CDR3 length equals 15 residues. Germline V lookup: CDR1 GTSNPN, CDR2 SVGIG (reference sequence). The CDR3 region has the DNA TGTGCCGGGGGACGCAATAGCGGGACTGGAGAGACCCAGTACTTC. The encoded protein is CAGGRNSGTGETQYF. Combining the CDR3 with reference TRBV30 and TRBJ2-5 gives the whole variable domain SQTIHQWPATLVQPVGSPLSLECTVEGTSNPNLYWYRQAAGRGLQLLFYSVGIGQISSEVPQNLSASRPQDRQFILSSKKLLLSDSGFYLCAGGRNSGTGETQYFGPGTRLLVL.

This clone has only a few counts. The V call is TRBV6-5, the J call TRBJ1-2; a weak D match, TRBD1 (6 bases). V lost 6 bases and J 7 bases, leaving 12 bases between the germline ends. The CDR3 runs to 12 residues. The germline V gene has CDR1 MNHEY and CDR2 SVGAGI. CDR3 sequence: CASRPTGRGYTF. In nucleotides, the CDR3 is TGTGCCAGCAGGCCCACAGGGCGTGGCTACACCTTC.

The gene calls are TRBV7-9 and TRBJ2-7; the match to TRBD2 covers 7 bases. Per the germline V gene, CDR1 is SEHNR and CDR2 is FQNEAQ (reference sequence). V shed 1 base, J shed 1 base, and the junction held 7 bases outside the gene matches. The CDR3 consists of 16 residues. In DNA, the CDR3 is TGTGCCAGCAGCTTAGTGGGTGGCGGGAGTTCCTACGAGCAGTACTTC. Its protein is CASSLVGGGSSYEQYF.

The chain combines TRBV2 with TRBJ1-5; TRBD1 matches 7 bases. The CDR3 extends over 14 amino acids. J gave up 6 bases and V 6 bases, and 8 bases lay outside the gene matches. The germline CDR1 and CDR2 sequences are SNHLY and FYNNEI. The CDR3 DNA reads TGTGCCAGCAGAAAGGGGGCGCGGAGTCAGCCCCAGCATTTT. Encoded protein: CASRKGARSQPQHF.

The chain employs TRBV7-2 and TRBJ1-1; perhaps TRBD1 as D (6 bases). The V end lost 6 bases, the J end lost 6 bases, and 11 bases lay between the germline ends. Germline values: CDR1 SGHTA, CDR2 FQGNSA. This CDR3 spans 12 amino acids. CDR3: CASRPGAAEAFF. CDR3 sequence (DNA): TGTGCCAGCAGACCAGGGGCAGCTGAAGCTTTCTTT.

A single count supports this clone. The chain couples TRBV11-2 to TRBJ2-2; D perhaps matches TRBD1 (5 bases). Germline CDR1 reads SGHAT; CDR2 reads FQNNGV. This CDR3 spans 15 amino acids. The V end lost 0 bases, the J end lost 8 bases, and 13 bases lay between the germline ends. CDR3 DNA: TGTGCCAGCAGCTTAGACGGCAGGGTACTAGGGGAGCTGTTTTTT. Protein: CASSLDGRVLGELFF.

The chain couples TRBV19 to TRBJ2-3; TRBD1 matches at 10 bases. Losses at the gene ends were 6 bases for V and 6 bases for J; bases not matched to a gene: 3. Germline lookup yields CDR1 LNHDA and CDR2 SQIVND (reference sequence). The CDR3 has 13 amino acids. CDR3 nucleotide sequence: TGTGCCAGTAGCCTGGACAGGGGGGATACGCAGTATTTT. Residues: CASSLDRGDTQYF.

This clone was found a few times. This chain connects TRBV6-5 to TRBJ1-1; 9 positions agree with TRBD1. CDR1 is MNHEY and CDR2 is SVGAGI in the germline V gene. The CDR3 is 15 amino acids. V shed 4 bases and J 3 bases; nucleotides not matched to a gene: 6. CDR3 in amino acids: CASSFSTGGYTEAFF. Here the CDR3 DNA reads TGTGCCAGCAGTTTTTCGACAGGGGGGTACACTGAAGCTTTCTTT.

This chain joins TRBV6-5 and TRBJ1-5, with D perhaps matching TRBD1 (5 bases). V was clipped by 2 bases and J by 6 bases, with 14 bases between them. The CDR3 is made up of 15 amino acids. Per the germline V gene, CDR1 is MNHEY and CDR2 is SVGAGI. The CDR3 DNA reads TGTGCCAGCAGTTACGCGGGGGGTTCGGGTCAGCCCCAGCATTTT. Residues: CASSYAGGSGQPQHF.

The chain joins TRBV5-1 to TRBJ1-5, with D unresolved. The germline V and J ends were trimmed by 0 bases and 0 bases, with 7 bases remaining between them. Germline loops: CDR1 SGHRS, CDR2 YFSETQ. There are 15 residues in the CDR3. The CDR3 reads CASSLDRVSNQPQHF. The CDR3, as DNA: TGCGCCAGCAGCTTGGACCGGGTTAGCAATCAGCCCCAGCATTTT.

The chain couples TRBV6-1 to TRBJ2-7, with TRBD1 matching over 9 bases. Germline values: CDR1 MNHNS, CDR2 SASEGT. The J segment lost 7 bases and the V segment lost 6 bases, leaving 7 bases of the junction unmatched. The length of the CDR3 is 13 residues. In DNA form, the CDR3 reads TGTGCCAGCAGGGTACAGGGGGCGAGGGAGCAGTACTTC. This encodes CASRVQGAREQYF.

The chain joins TRBV10-3 to TRBJ2-3; 8 positions match TRBD2. Trimming took 7 bases from V and 4 from J; bases not matched to a gene: 4. This CDR3 has 13 amino acids. Germline V CDR1 and CDR2: ENHRY, SYGVKD. The CDR3 reads CAIKSGSADTQYF. The DNA for the CDR3 is TGTGCCATCAAAAGCGGGAGTGCAGATACGCAGTATTTT.

The rearrangement links TRBV7-9 to TRBJ2-7; the D gene is possibly TRBD1 (6 bases). CDR3 size: 15 residues. Germline V gene sequence: CDR1 SEHNR, CDR2 FQNEAQ (reference sequence). Trimming cost V 5 bases and J 3 bases, with 17 bases left between them. The CDR3 sequence: CASSGVGTLNYEQYF. CDR3 DNA: TGTGCCAGCAGCGGGGTGGGGACACTTAACTACGAGCAGTACTTC.

The CDR3 here is CASSVGQGSEKLFF. The CDR3 region has the DNA TGTGCCAGCAGTGTAGGACAGGGGAGTGAAAAACTGTTTTTT. The chain is built from TRBV2 and TRBJ1-4; 9 positions match TRBD1. CDR3 length equals 14 residues. The germline CDR1 and CDR2 sequences are SNHLY and FYNNEI. With 4 bases clipped from V and 7 bases from J, the junction kept 4 bases outside the gene matches.

J is TRBJ2-3 and V is TRBV11-2; D not certain. CDR3 length equals 12 residues. V was pared by 4 bases and J by 4 bases, with 6 bases between. CDR1 and CDR2 (germline): SGHAT, FQNNGV. CDR3 DNA: TGTGCCAGCAGCTCCTATCCAGATACGCAGTATTTT. It encodes CASSSYPDTQYF. Based on the CDR3 plus reference TRBV11-2 and TRBJ2-3, the full variable domain is EAGVAQSPRYKIIEKRQSVAFWCNPISGHATLYWYQQILGQGPKLLIQFQNNGVVDDSQLPKDRFSAERLKGVDSTLKIQPAKLEDSAVYLCASSSYPDTQYFGPGTRLTVL.

A few counts support this clone. The chain combines TRBV5-1 with TRBJ1-1, with no clear D. This CDR3 spans 15 amino acids. Germline V lookup: CDR1 SGHRS, CDR2 YFSETQ. Trimming took off 4 bases at V and 1 base at J, with 14 bases between the two ends. CDR3 residues: CASSVRTGRNTEAFF. In DNA form, the CDR3 reads TGCGCCAGCAGCGTACGGACGGGAAGGAACACTGAAGCTTTCTTT.